The rows below give T cell receptor beta chains drawn from one sample of a study of monozygotic twins with inflammatory bowel disease. TCRdb re-called the 5' RACE reads and gives one entry per CDR3 protein, without DNA. The listing contains roughly 140,000 distinct CDR3 sequences. Sequencing was done on a sample of blood. These receptors were collected from a human donor with ulcerative colitis or Crohn's disease, or a healthy co-twin of an affected twin (not recorded which). The CDR3 runs from the conserved cysteine through the conserved F or W.

CDR3aa | j_gene | v_gene
CASSQGQGSTGELFF | TRBJ2-2 | TRBV3-1
CASSLGPRSNSPLHF | TRBJ1-6 | TRBV7-2
CASRTSGGNQETQYF | TRBJ2-5 | TRBV5-4
CASSAVSSGWSEQYF | TRBJ2-7 | TRBV2
CASSPGGGAFF | TRBJ1-1 | TRBV5-1
CSAKRPGDNADTQYF | TRBJ2-3 | TRBV20-1
CASSLGGANYGYTF | TRBJ1-2 | TRBV7-9
CASSPGTGKGYTF | TRBJ1-2 | TRBV5-4
CASSQRGASVAYGYTF | TRBJ1-2 | TRBV7-2
CASSQAGGLGSPLHF | TRBJ1-6 | TRBV3-1
CSAIVWDTQYF | TRBJ2-3 | TRBV20-1
CASSLERLAGLQETQYF | TRBJ2-5 | TRBV5-1
CSAPGIYNEQFF | TRBJ2-1 | TRBV20-1
CASSPHGGETQYF | TRBJ2-5 | TRBV6-2/TRBV6-3
CASSVVTRQGMNTEAFF | TRBJ1-1 | TRBV9
CATLRDRNSPLHF | TRBJ1-6 | TRBV6-6
CASSYQAGGGKNIQYF | TRBJ2-4 | TRBV6-5
CASSSSYQPQHF | TRBJ1-5 | TRBV12-3/TRBV12-4
CASSTTGESNQPQHF | TRBJ1-5 | TRBV5-1
CATSNPSWNWGEQFF | TRBJ2-1 | TRBV24-1
CASSQAGGTIGNSPLHF | TRBJ1-6 | TRBV4-3
CASSLEDRNEAFF | TRBJ1-1 | TRBV7-9
CASSLVLSVGEAEQYF | TRBJ2-7 | TRBV5-1
CASSQNRDEQYF | TRBJ2-7 | TRBV3-1
CASADGGALGYTF | TRBJ1-2 | TRBV7-2
CASSLGPIGGSYEQYF | TRBJ2-7 | TRBV7-7
CSARGLGPQHF | TRBJ1-5 | TRBV20-1
CASSQGQRWETQYF | TRBJ2-5 | TRBV4-1
CSALKARGVDSPLHF | TRBJ1-6 | TRBV20-1
CASSPRTGPWGNQPQHF | TRBJ1-5 | TRBV18
CASSTEQGFYGYTF | TRBJ1-2 | TRBV5-1
CASSLTDSSYNEQFF | TRBJ2-1 | TRBV6-5
CATSEGPVTGELFF | TRBJ2-2 | TRBV24-1
CASSKGGLLYEQYF | TRBJ2-7 | TRBV25-1
CAISESTGYEQYF | TRBJ2-7 | TRBV10-3
CASSPTGADNQPQHF | TRBJ1-5 | TRBV6-2/TRBV6-3
CASSWMLPPDTQYF | TRBJ2-3 | TRBV6-1